This record covers a single T cell receptor beta chain. Its antigen is currently unknown. The PCR had 60 Vbeta and 13 Jbeta primers. In the original workflow: In a later analysis, roughly 11 million of about 80 million unique beta chains occurred in at least two donors. Sequencing was performed with immunoSEQ multiplex PCR; in TCRdb, only in-frame clones are kept and a portion is missing. V, J and clone size are those of that table, while D and trimming were read from the DNA. The data contain about 95,000 clones, about 80% of them seen just once; the ten biggest clones take up about a tenth. Among the donors, all were healthy bone marrow donors. The sample comes from a study of cytomegalovirus exposure and HLA in healthy donors. Study background: Of all 400 or so donors who were genotyped, roughly 81% belonged to the Caucasian-associated ancestry cluster.

CDR3 length: 14 residues. The J segment lost 1 base and the V segment lost 4 bases, leaving 6 bases of the junction unmatched. Looked up from germline, CDR1 is SQVTM and CDR2 is ANQGSEA. Study-wide findings and caveats: According to the study, 160 or so TCR beta chains were cytomegalovirus-associated.

This receptor was taken from a man aged 18 to 30 in good health and CMV-seropositive. The chain links TRBV29-1 to TRBJ1-1; TRBD1 agrees at 7 bases. Sequencing was carried out using PBMCs. The CDR3 region is CSVAPGTANTEAFF. The CDR3 DNA is TGCAGCGTTGCCCCGGGGACAGCGAACACTGAAGCTTTCTTT.